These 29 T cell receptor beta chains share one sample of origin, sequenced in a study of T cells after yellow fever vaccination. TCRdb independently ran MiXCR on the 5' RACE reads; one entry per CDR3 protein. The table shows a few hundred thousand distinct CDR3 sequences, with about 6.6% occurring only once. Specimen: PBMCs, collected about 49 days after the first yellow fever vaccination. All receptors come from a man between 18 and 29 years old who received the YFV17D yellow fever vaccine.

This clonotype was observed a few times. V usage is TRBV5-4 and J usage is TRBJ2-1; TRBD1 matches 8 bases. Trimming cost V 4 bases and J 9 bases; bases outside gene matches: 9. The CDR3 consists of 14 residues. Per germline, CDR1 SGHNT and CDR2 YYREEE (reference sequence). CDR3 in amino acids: CASSPQDRATEQFF. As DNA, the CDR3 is TGTGCCAGCAGCCCGCAGGACAGGGCGACTGAGCAGTTCTTC.

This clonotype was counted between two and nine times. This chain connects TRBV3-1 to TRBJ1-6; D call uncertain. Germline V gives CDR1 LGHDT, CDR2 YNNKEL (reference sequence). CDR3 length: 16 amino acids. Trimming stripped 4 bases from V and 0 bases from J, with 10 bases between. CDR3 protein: CASSPTTSSYNSPLHF. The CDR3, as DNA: TGTGCCAGCAGCCCGACGACCAGCTCCTATAATTCACCCCTCCACTTT.

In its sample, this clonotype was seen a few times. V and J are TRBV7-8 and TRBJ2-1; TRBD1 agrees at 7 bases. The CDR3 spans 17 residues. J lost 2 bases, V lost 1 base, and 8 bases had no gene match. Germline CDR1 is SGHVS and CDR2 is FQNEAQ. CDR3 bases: TGTGCCAGCAGCTTAGGCCTTCGACAGGGCGCCTACAATGAGCAGTTCTTC. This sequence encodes CASSLGLRQGAYNEQFF. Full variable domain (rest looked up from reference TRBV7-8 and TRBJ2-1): GAGVSQSPRYKVAKRGQDVALRCDPISGHVSLFWYQQALGQGPEFLTYFQNEAQLDKSGLPSDRFFAERPEGSVSTLKIQRTQQEDSAVYLCASSLGLRQGAYNEQFFGPGTRLTVL.

CDR3 protein: CASSENQGQPKNIQYF. The DNA for the CDR3 is TGTGCCAGCAGTGAAAATCAGGGGCAACCCAAAAACATTCAGTACTTC. The chain joins TRBV2 to TRBJ2-4, with D possibly TRBD1 on 6 matching bases. Germline lookup yields CDR1 SNHLY and CDR2 FYNNEI. Trimming took off 2 bases at V and 2 bases at J, with 13 bases between the two ends. The CDR3 length is 16 residues.

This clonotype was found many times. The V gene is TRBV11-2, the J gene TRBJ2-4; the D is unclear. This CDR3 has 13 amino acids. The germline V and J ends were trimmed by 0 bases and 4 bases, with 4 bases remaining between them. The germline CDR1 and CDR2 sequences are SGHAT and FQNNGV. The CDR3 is CASSLDRKNIQYF. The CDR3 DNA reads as TGTGCCAGCAGCTTAGACAGAAAAAACATTCAGTACTTC.

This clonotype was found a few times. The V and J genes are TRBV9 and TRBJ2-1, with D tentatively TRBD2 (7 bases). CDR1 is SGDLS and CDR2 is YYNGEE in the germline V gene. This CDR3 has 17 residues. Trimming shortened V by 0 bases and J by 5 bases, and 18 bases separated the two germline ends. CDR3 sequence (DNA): TGTGCCAGCAGCGTAGGGAGGGGGGGCTGGTGGGACAATGAGCAGTTCTTC. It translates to CASSVGRGGWWDNEQFF. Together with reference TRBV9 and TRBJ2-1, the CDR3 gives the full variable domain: DSGVTQTPKHLITATGQRVTLRCSPRSGDLSVYWYQQSLDQGLQFLIQYYNGEERAKGNILERFSAQQFPDLHSELNLSSLELGDSALYFCASSVGRGGWWDNEQFFGPGTRLTVL.

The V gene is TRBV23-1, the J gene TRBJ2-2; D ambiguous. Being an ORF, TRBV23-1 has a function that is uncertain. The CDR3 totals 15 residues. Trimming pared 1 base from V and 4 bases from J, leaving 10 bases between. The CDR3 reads CASSQFQLGTGELFF. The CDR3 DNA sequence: TGCGCCAGCAGTCAATTCCAGCTGGGCACCGGGGAGCTGTTTTTT.

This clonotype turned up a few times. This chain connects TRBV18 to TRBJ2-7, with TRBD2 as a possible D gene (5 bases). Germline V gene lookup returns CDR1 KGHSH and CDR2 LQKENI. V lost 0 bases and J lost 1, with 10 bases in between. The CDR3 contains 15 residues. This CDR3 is CASSPPGLNSYEQYF. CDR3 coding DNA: TGTGCCAGCTCACCACCCGGACTGAATTCCTACGAGCAGTACTTC.

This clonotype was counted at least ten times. The CDR3 nucleotides are TGTGCCAGCAGCCGGTCGAACAACAATGAGCAGTTCTTC. This codes for CASSRSNNNEQFF. V is TRBV14 and J is TRBJ2-1; D ambiguous. The CDR3 has 13 amino acids. V dropped 4 bases and J dropped 5 bases, with 9 bases sitting between them. The germline gives CDR1 SGHDN, CDR2 FVKESK.

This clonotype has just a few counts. CDR3 coding DNA: TGTGCCAGCAGCCATCCAGGGACTGAGCAGTTCTTC. Amino acid sequence: CASSHPGTEQFF. The chain links TRBV14 to TRBJ2-1; possibly TRBD1 or TRBD2 for D (5 bases each). V was pared by 3 bases and J by 9 bases, with 9 bases between. The CDR3 totals 12 residues. Germline-derived CDR1 and CDR2 are SGHDN and FVKESK.

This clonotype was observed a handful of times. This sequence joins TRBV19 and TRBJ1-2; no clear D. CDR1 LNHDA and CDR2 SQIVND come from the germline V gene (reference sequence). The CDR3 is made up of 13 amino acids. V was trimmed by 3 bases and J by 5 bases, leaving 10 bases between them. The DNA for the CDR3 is TGTGCCAGTAGTATTGGTGGTTTGTATGGCTACACCTTC. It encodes CASSIGGLYGYTF.

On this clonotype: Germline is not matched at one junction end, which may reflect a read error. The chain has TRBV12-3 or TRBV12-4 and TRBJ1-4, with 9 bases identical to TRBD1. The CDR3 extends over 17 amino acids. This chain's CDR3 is CACSNYGTGLAEEKLFF. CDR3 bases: TGTGCCTGCAGCAACTACGGGACAGGGCTCGCAGAGGAAAAACTGTTTTTT.

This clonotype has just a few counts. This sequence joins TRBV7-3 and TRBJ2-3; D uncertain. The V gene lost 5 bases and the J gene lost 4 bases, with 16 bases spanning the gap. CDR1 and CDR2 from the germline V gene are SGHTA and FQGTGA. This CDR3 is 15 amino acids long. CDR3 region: CASSPGPARPDTQYF. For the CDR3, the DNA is TGTGCCAGCAGCCCCGGCCCCGCCAGGCCAGATACGCAGTATTTT.

This CDR3 reads CASRSEEDSPLHF. The CDR3, as DNA: TGCGCCAGCAGATCGGAAGAGGATTCACCCCTCCACTTT. The rearrangement links TRBV5-1 to TRBJ1-6; D is uncertain. Germline lookup yields CDR1 SGHRS and CDR2 YFSETQ. V was trimmed by 5 bases and J by 8 bases, leaving 11 bases between them. The CDR3 extends over 13 amino acids.

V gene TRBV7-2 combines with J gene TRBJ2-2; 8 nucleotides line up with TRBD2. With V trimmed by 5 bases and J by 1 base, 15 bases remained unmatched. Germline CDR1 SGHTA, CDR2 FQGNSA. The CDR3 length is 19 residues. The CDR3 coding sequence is TGTGCCAGCAGCAAAGCGGGGGCACGATCTCGTGGGAACACCGGGGAGCTGTTTTTT. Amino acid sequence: CASSKAGARSRGNTGELFF.

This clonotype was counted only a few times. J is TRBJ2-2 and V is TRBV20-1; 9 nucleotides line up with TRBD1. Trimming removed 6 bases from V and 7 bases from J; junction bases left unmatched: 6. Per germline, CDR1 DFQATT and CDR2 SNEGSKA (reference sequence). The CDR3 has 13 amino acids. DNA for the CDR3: TGCAGTGCACCGGGACAGGGACTCGGGGAGCTGTTTTTT. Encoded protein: CSAPGQGLGELFF.

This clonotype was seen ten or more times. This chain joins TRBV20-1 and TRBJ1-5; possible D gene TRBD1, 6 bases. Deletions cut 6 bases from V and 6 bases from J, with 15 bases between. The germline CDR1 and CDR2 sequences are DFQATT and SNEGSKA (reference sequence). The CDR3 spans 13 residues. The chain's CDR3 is CSATTGIGQPQHF. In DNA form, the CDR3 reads TGCAGTGCAACTACAGGGATCGGTCAGCCCCAGCATTTT.

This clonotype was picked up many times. CDR3 protein: CASSYGTLQETQYF. CDR3 bases: TGTGCCAGCAGTTACGGCACTCTCCAAGAGACCCAGTACTTC. This chain joins TRBV6-5 and TRBJ2-5; D is unclear. The CDR3 runs 14 residues. V gave up 2 bases and J gave up 1 base, with 8 bases separating them. Germline loops: CDR1 MNHEY, CDR2 SVGAGI.

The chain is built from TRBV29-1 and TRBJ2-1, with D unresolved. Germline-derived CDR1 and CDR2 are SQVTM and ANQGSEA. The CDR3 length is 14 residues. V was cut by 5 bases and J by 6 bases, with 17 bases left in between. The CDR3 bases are TGCAGCGTTCTCGGACCCGGACGGCGCAATGAGCAGTTCTTC. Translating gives CSVLGPGRRNEQFF.

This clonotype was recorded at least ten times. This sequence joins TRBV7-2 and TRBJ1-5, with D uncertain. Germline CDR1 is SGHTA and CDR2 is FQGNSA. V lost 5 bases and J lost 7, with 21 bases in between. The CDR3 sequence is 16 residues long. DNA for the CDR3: TGTGCCAGCAGCCCCGGGGTCAGTAGGGTATGGCAGCCCCAGCATTTT. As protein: CASSPGVSRVWQPQHF.

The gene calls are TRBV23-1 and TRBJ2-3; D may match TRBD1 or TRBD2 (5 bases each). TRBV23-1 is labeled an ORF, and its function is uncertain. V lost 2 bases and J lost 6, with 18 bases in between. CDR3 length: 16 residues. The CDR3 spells CASSQPAKGRSDTQYF. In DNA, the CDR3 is TGCGCCAGCAGTCAACCAGCTAAGGGACGATCCGATACGCAGTATTTT.

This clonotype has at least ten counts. This CDR3 reads CASSFFASRFQETQYF. The DNA of the CDR3 is TGTGCCAGCAGCTTTTTTGCTTCTAGGTTCCAAGAGACCCAGTACTTC. This chain connects TRBV7-2 to TRBJ2-5, with D uncertain. The CDR3 is 16 residues long. Germline V gives CDR1 SGHTA, CDR2 FQGNSA. V was shortened by 3 bases and J by 1 base, with 15 bases between the two germline ends.

The DNA of the CDR3 is TGTGCCAGCAGCTACGTAGCGGGGGAAACAGATACGCAGTATTTT. Translating gives CASSYVAGETDTQYF. The chain uses TRBV7-2 and TRBJ2-3; 9 bases line up with TRBD2. The CDR3 is 15 amino acids. J gave up 3 bases and V 4 bases, and 5 bases lay outside the gene matches. The V gene's germline CDR1 is SGHTA and CDR2 FQGNSA.

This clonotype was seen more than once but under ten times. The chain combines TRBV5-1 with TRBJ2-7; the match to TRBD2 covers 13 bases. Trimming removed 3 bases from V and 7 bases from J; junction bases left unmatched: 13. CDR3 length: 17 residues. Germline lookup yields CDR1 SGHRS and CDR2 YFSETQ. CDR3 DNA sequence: TGCGCCAGCAGCTCGCGAACGACTAGCGGGGGGCTGGGGGAGCAGTACTTC. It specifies CASSSRTTSGGLGEQYF.

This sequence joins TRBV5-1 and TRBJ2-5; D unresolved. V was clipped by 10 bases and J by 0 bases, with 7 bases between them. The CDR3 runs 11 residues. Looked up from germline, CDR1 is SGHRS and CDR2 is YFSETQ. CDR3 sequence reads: CAGTNQETQYF. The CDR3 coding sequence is TGCGCCGGCACCAACCAAGAGACCCAGTACTTC.

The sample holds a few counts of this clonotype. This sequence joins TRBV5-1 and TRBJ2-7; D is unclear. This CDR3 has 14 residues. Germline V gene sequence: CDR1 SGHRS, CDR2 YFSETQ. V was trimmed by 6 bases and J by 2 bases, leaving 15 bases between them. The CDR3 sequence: CASTRPGGPYEQYF. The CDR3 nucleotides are TGCGCCAGCACCAGACCGGGCGGCCCCTACGAGCAGTACTTC.

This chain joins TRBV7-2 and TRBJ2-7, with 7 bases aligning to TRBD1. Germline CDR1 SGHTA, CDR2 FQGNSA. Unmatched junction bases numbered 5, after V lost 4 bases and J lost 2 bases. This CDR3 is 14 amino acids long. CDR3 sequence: CASSSRQGTYEQYF. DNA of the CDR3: TGTGCCAGCAGCTCAAGACAGGGAACCTACGAGCAGTACTTC.

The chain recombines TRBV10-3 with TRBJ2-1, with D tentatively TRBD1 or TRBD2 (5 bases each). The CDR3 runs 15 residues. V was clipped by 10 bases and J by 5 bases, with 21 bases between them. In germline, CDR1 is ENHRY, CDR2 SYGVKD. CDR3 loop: CATRTQGTFNNEQFF. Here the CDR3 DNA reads TGTGCCACACGGACCCAAGGGACCTTCAACAATGAGCAGTTCTTC.

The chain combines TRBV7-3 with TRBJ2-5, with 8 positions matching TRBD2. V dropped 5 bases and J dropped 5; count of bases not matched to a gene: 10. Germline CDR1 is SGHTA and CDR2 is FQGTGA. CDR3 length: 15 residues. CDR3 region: CASSPSGGLGETQYF. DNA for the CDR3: TGTGCCAGCAGCCCCAGCGGGGGCCTCGGGGAGACCCAGTACTTC.